Given below is one T cell receptor beta chain in context. Its antigen remains unknown. With V trimmed by 6 bases and J by 4 bases, 6 bases remained unmatched. This CDR3 region has 15 residues. Germline-derived CDR1 and CDR2 are MNHEY and SVGEGT. Unique molecular identifiers were built into the TCRbeta library. MiXCR was run by TCRdb on the PCR reads, yielding one entry per CDR3 protein. Among 500,000 to 750,000 distinct CDR3 sequences, over 10% were seen once, and the ten largest hold approximately 2.1%. This sample was taken from a study of T-cell reconstitution after alpha-beta-depleted transplantation in children. General study results and limits: Approximately two months post-transplant, alpha-beta T cells reportedly originated from several hundred expanded graft clones.

Sample: PBMCs, mostly from graft donor cells, taken 360 days after TCRalphabeta/CD19-depleted stem cell transplant. This rearrangement joins TRBV6-2 or TRBV6-3 to TRBJ2-5; 12 bases map to TRBD2. The receptor was derived from a male patient under 18 who had a stem cell transplant for acute myeloid leukemia, so the T cells may come from the graft donor. CDR3 loop: CASSRPGLAGETQYF. In nucleotides, the CDR3 is TGTGCCAGCAGCCGTCCGGGACTAGCGGGAGAGACCCAGTACTTC.